These 28 T cell receptor beta chains were sequenced from one sample in a study of T cells after yellow fever vaccination. Using its own MiXCR run on the 5' RACE reads, TCRdb lists one record per CDR3 protein. The profile shows tens of thousands of distinct CDR3 sequences, around 6.5% of them singletons. The specimen comprised CD8+ T cells sorted from PBMCs, sampled about 5 days after the first yellow fever vaccination. All receptors come from a man aged 18 to 30 who received the YFV17D yellow fever vaccine.

V and J are TRBV6-2 or TRBV6-3 and TRBJ2-5, with TRBD1 as a possible D gene (6 bases). CDR3 length: 12 residues. V was clipped by 5 bases and J by 3 bases, with 7 bases between them. The germline V gene has CDR1 MNHEY and CDR2 SVGEGT. In nucleotides, the CDR3 is TGTGCCAGCAGTCGGACAGAAGAGACCCAGTACTTC. Its protein is CASSRTEETQYF.

J is TRBJ2-7 and V is TRBV7-9; no clear D. This CDR3 region has 11 residues. Germline CDR1 and CDR2: SEHNR and FQNEAQ (reference sequence). V lost 0 bases to trimming and J lost 7 bases, with 4 bases between them. CDR3 DNA: TGTGCCAGCAGCTTAGCCGCTGAGCAGTACTTC. Protein sequence: CASSLAAEQYF.

This clonotype was found many times. The chain carries TRBV5-1 and TRBJ1-1; 7 bases match TRBD1. Trimming at V came to 4 bases and at J to 5 bases, leaving 8 bases not matched to a gene. CDR3 length equals 14 residues. In germline, CDR1 is SGHRS, CDR2 YFSETQ. The CDR3 region has the DNA TGCGCCAGCAGCGAGGGACAGAAGGGGACTGAAGCTTTCTTT. Translated: CASSEGQKGTEAFF.

The rearrangement uses TRBV11-1 and TRBJ2-5; TRBD1 matches at 10 bases. The germline gives CDR1 SGHAT, CDR2 FQDESV (reference sequence). The ends lost 0 bases at V and 4 bases at J; junction bases unmatched: 11. This CDR3 is 18 amino acids long. The CDR3 is CASSLAPGQGFTPETQYF. CDR3 sequence (DNA): TGTGCCAGCAGCTTAGCGCCGGGACAGGGGTTTACCCCAGAGACCCAGTACTTC.

This clonotype came up a few times. This chain connects TRBV11-2 to TRBJ1-3; D is unresolved. In germline, CDR1 is SGHAT, CDR2 FQNNGV. V shed 5 bases and J shed 2 bases, with 4 bases lying between them. CDR3 length equals 12 residues. The CDR3 DNA sequence: TGTGCCAGCAGCCCCGCTGGAAACACCATATATTTT. Encoded protein: CASSPAGNTIYF.

The rearrangement links TRBV5-1 to TRBJ2-7, with D tentatively TRBD2 (5 bases). Germline CDR1 reads SGHRS; CDR2 reads YFSETQ. This CDR3 comprises 14 residues. V was shortened by 2 bases and J by 2 bases, with 11 bases between the two germline ends. The CDR3: CASSLRGSPYEQYF. In DNA, the CDR3 is TGCGCCAGCAGCTTACGGGGTAGCCCCTACGAGCAGTACTTC.

This clonotype appeared a few times. The chain recombines TRBV19 with TRBJ2-3; TRBD1 is a possible D gene (5 bases). V dropped 2 bases and J dropped 3 bases, with 21 bases sitting between them. This CDR3 region has 18 residues. Germline V lookup: CDR1 LNHDA, CDR2 SQIVND (reference sequence). The CDR3 nucleotides read TGTGCCAGTAGTATATACGGCAGGGCCATTTCTGGGACAGATACGCAGTATTTT. It translates to CASSIYGRAISGTDTQYF.

The chain uses TRBV6-1 and TRBJ1-2, with 7 bases aligning to TRBD1. Per the germline V gene, CDR1 is MNHNS and CDR2 is SASEGT. The J segment lost 7 bases and the V segment lost 6 bases, leaving 11 bases of the junction unmatched. The CDR3 extends over 14 amino acids. The CDR3 sequence is CASSQNRGIFGYTF. The CDR3 DNA is TGTGCCAGCAGCCAAAACAGGGGAATCTTTGGCTACACCTTC.

The rearrangement links TRBV19 to TRBJ2-4; 9 nucleotides line up with TRBD1. V shed 5 bases, J shed 5 bases, and the junction held 7 bases outside the gene matches. CDR1 LNHDA and CDR2 SQIVND come from the germline V gene (reference sequence). The CDR3 runs to 15 residues. Here the CDR3 DNA reads TGTGCCAGTAGTGGGACAGGGAGGATGGAAAACATTCAGTACTTC. Its protein product is CASSGTGRMENIQYF. Together with reference TRBV19 and TRBJ2-4, the CDR3 gives the full variable domain: DGGITQSPKYLFRKEGQNVTLSCEQNLNHDAMYWYRQDPGQGLRLIYYSQIVNDFQKGDIAEGYSVSREKKESFPLTVTSAQKNPTAFYLCASSGTGRMENIQYFGAGTRLSVL.

V gene TRBV27 combines with J gene TRBJ1-2; 8 bases are a match to TRBD1. Germline CDR1 is MNHEY and CDR2 is SMNVEV (reference sequence). V was pared by 2 bases and J by 0 bases, with 2 bases of the junction left unmatched. This CDR3 region has 15 residues. The CDR3 bases are TGTGCCAGCAGTTTAGACAGGGGAGCTAACTATGGCTACACCTTC. Encoded protein: CASSLDRGANYGYTF.

This chain uses TRBV11-2 with TRBJ2-7; no firm D call. CDR3 size: 15 residues. V was shortened by 0 bases and J by 7 bases, with 16 bases between the two germline ends. The V gene's germline CDR1 is SGHAT and CDR2 FQNNGV. The CDR3 spells CASSLDRWTLGEQYV. The CDR3, as DNA: TGTGCCAGCAGCTTAGATCGGTGGACGCTGGGGGAGCAGTACGTC.

This clonotype was seen repeatedly, ten times or more. The chain links TRBV5-5 to TRBJ1-6; no firm D call. The CDR3 extends over 14 amino acids. Trimming cost V 4 bases and J 10 bases, with 15 bases left between them. CDR1 is SGHKS and CDR2 is YYEKEE in the germline V gene (reference sequence). The CDR3 coding sequence is TGTGCCAGCAGCGGATCGGCCCGGCACTCACCCCTCCACTTT. Encoded protein: CASSGSARHSPLHF.

The V call is TRBV4-2, the J call TRBJ1-5; D call uncertain. V dropped 0 bases and J dropped 0 bases, with 6 bases sitting between them. The CDR3 covers 15 residues. Germline V gives CDR1 LGHNA, CDR2 YNFKEQ. CDR3 DNA: TGTGCCAGCAGCCAAGAGGTATATAGCAATCAGCCCCAGCATTTT. It codes for CASSQEVYSNQPQHF.

This clonotype was observed a few times. The chain links TRBV20-1 to TRBJ2-5; 14 bases line up with TRBD2. The CDR3 has 17 residues. CDR1 is DFQATT, CDR2 SNEGSKA, per germline (reference sequence). V was clipped by 2 bases and J by 4 bases; unmatched bases: 9. The CDR3 region is CSARRTTSGGAGETQYF. The CDR3 DNA is TGCAGTGCTAGACGGACGACTAGCGGGGGGGCAGGAGAGACCCAGTACTTC.

V and J are TRBV9 and TRBJ2-1; 7 bases are shared with TRBD2. The CDR3 is 15 residues long. CDR1 SGDLS and CDR2 YYNGEE come from the germline V gene. The V segment lost 4 bases and the J segment 3 bases; nucleotides outside the gene matches: 7. The CDR3 here is CASSPLKRGYNEQFF. In nucleotides, the CDR3 is TGTGCCAGCAGCCCCCTCAAGCGGGGCTACAATGAGCAGTTCTTC. Based on the CDR3 plus reference TRBV9 and TRBJ2-1, the full variable domain is DSGVTQTPKHLITATGQRVTLRCSPRSGDLSVYWYQQSLDQGLQFLIQYYNGEERAKGNILERFSAQQFPDLHSELNLSSLELGDSALYFCASSPLKRGYNEQFFGPGTRLTVL.

This clonotype appeared many times. The V and J genes are TRBV12-3 or TRBV12-4 and TRBJ2-7; D unclear. The CDR3 is 11 amino acids. V lost 5 bases to trimming and J lost 7 bases, with 9 bases between them. For the CDR3, the DNA is TGTGCCAGCAGTCTAAAAAGAGAGCAGTACTTC. This gives the protein CASSLKREQYF.

The rearrangement links TRBV4-2 to TRBJ2-6; no reliable D call. V was shortened by 3 bases and J by 0 bases, with 12 bases between the two germline ends. This CDR3 contains 17 residues. Germline V lookup: CDR1 LGHNA, CDR2 YNFKEQ. The CDR3 DNA sequence: TGTGCCAGCAGCCAGAGTGACTCCAGCTCTGGGGCCAACGTCCTGACTTTC. It translates to CASSQSDSSSGANVLTF.

This clonotype was detected ten times or more. This sequence joins TRBV12-3 or TRBV12-4 and TRBJ2-2, with D maybe TRBD2 (5 bases). Trimming cost V 6 bases and J 4 bases, with 15 bases left between them. The CDR3 has 15 residues. This chain's CDR3 is CASSPSNRGTGELFF. The CDR3 DNA follows: TGTGCCAGCAGCCCTAGTAATCGGGGCACCGGGGAGCTGTTTTTT.

This chain connects TRBV12-3 or TRBV12-4 to TRBJ2-1; D is undetermined. CDR3 length: 13 residues. Trimming pared 5 bases from V and 6 bases from J, leaving 11 bases between. The CDR3: CASSPLRVNEQFF. The CDR3 DNA sequence: TGTGCCAGCAGTCCCCTACGGGTCAATGAGCAGTTCTTC.

This chain connects TRBV20-1 to TRBJ2-1, with D hard to call. Trimming took 0 bases from V and 0 from J, leaving 15 bases between them. This CDR3 contains 17 residues. Germline lookup yields CDR1 DFQATT and CDR2 SNEGSKA (reference sequence). CDR3 sequence reads: CSARDLGPASSYNEQFF. CDR3 DNA: TGCAGTGCTAGAGATCTAGGACCGGCAAGCTCCTACAATGAGCAGTTCTTC.

This clonotype occurred a few times. The rearrangement joins TRBV6-5 to TRBJ2-2, with D possibly matching TRBD2 (5 bases). This CDR3 spans 16 amino acids. The germline gives CDR1 MNHEY, CDR2 SVGAGI. Trimming cost V 4 bases and J 6 bases, with 18 bases left between them. The CDR3 reads CASSSDRNAGAGELFF. CDR3 nucleotide sequence: TGTGCCAGCAGTTCAGACCGGAACGCGGGCGCCGGGGAGCTGTTTTTT.

This clonotype was counted between two and nine times. The chain's CDR3 is CASSLVAGDTDTQYF. DNA for the CDR3: TGTGCCAGCAGCTTAGTAGCGGGGGACACAGATACGCAGTATTTT. This chain links TRBV7-3 with TRBJ2-3, with 9 bases lining up with TRBD2. The CDR3 is made up of 15 amino acids. V gave up 2 bases and J gave up 2 bases; unmatched junction bases: 2. The germline gives CDR1 SGHTA, CDR2 FQGTGA.

This clonotype was seen many times. J is TRBJ2-3 and V is TRBV7-9, with TRBD2 as a possible D gene (5 bases). Trimming pared 3 bases from V and 4 bases from J, leaving 14 bases between. CDR3 size: 15 residues. Germline V gene data show CDR1 as SEHNR and CDR2 as FQNEAQ (reference sequence). Written as DNA, the CDR3 is TGTGCCAGCAGCTTGTCTAGCCAGGTAGCAGATACGCAGTATTTT. The encoded protein is CASSLSSQVADTQYF.

This clonotype has at least ten counts. The chain recombines TRBV19 with TRBJ2-1, with 8 positions matching TRBD2. Germline V gives CDR1 LNHDA, CDR2 SQIVND (reference sequence). Trimming cost V 3 bases and J 7 bases; bases outside gene matches: 5. This CDR3 is built from 14 residues. The CDR3 sequence: CASSIWRGANEQFF. CDR3 bases: TGTGCCAGTAGTATTTGGCGGGGGGCGAATGAGCAGTTCTTC.

There are a few counts of this clonotype. CDR3 DNA: TGTGCCAGCAGCTTTCCCGGGACAGGGAACTATGAGCAGTTCTTC. This translates into CASSFPGTGNYEQFF. V gene TRBV5-4 combines with J gene TRBJ2-1; 9 bases map to TRBD1. Trimming removed 2 bases from V and 8 bases from J; junction bases left unmatched: 8. There are 15 residues in the CDR3. Per the germline V gene, CDR1 is SGHNT and CDR2 is YYREEE (reference sequence).

This clonotype was seen at least ten times. As DNA, the CDR3 is TGTGCCAGCAGCTTGGCCGGGACAGAAATAGATCAGCCCCAGCATTTT. As protein: CASSLAGTEIDQPQHF. The chain uses TRBV5-6 and TRBJ1-5; TRBD1 matches at 7 bases. V lost 0 bases, J lost 5 bases, and 8 bases stayed unmatched. This CDR3 is 16 amino acids long. Germline CDR1 is SGHDT and CDR2 is YYEEEE.

A word on this clonotype: A read error may be the cause here, since a much bigger clone is one base away. Here the CDR3 reads CASSSSGGYHETQYF. The CDR3 DNA reads as TGTGCCAGCAGTTCTAGCGGGGGTTACCATGAGACCCAGTACTTC. This chain uses TRBV28 with TRBJ2-5; 10 nucleotides agree with TRBD2. This CDR3 contains 15 residues. Germline-derived CDR1 and CDR2 are MDHEN and SYDVKM.

Concerning this clonotype: This may stem from a read error, because a much larger clone lies one nucleotide away. The rearrangement uses TRBV4-2 and TRBJ2-1; the match to TRBD2 covers 11 bases. V gave up 5 bases and J gave up 6 bases; unmatched junction bases: 6. Germline V lookup: CDR1 LGHNA, CDR2 YNFKEQ. This CDR3 region has 15 residues. The CDR3: CASSRLAGTSNEQFF. CDR3 coding DNA: TGTGCCAGCAGCAGACTAGCGGGGACTTCCAATGAGCAGTTCTTC.